The 11 T cell receptor beta chains in this list originate from one sample, sequenced in a study of blood T cell repertoires in COVID-19. Assay used: immunoSEQ multiplex PCR; TCRdb lists only in-frame clones, some missing. The sample includes 270,000 or so clones, around 89% of them seen just once. The sample consisted of peripheral blood. Every receptor here comes from a man aged 35 to 55 with acute or convalescent COVID-19.

The chain joins TRBV9 to TRBJ2-2, with 9 bases aligning to TRBD1. V lost 4 bases, J lost 0 bases, and 10 bases stayed unmatched. This CDR3 has 18 amino acids. CDR1 and CDR2 (germline): SGDLS, YYNGEE. CDR3 residues: CASSSRTGDMANTGELFF. The CDR3 DNA sequence: TGTGCCAGCAGCTCCCGGACAGGGGATATGGCGAACACCGGGGAGCTGTTTTTT.

The chain is built from TRBV6-5 and TRBJ1-6; D gene unclear. The CDR3 is made up of 12 amino acids. V lost 4 bases to trimming and J lost 7 bases, with 5 bases between them. Germline V gene data show CDR1 as MNHEY and CDR2 as SVGAGI. DNA for the CDR3: TGTGCCAGCAGTTCGAGGAATTCACCCCTCCACTTT. The encoded protein is CASSSRNSPLHF.

The genes are TRBV14 and TRBJ1-1, with 8 bases aligning to TRBD1. Per germline, CDR1 SGHDN and CDR2 FVKESK. CDR3 length equals 19 residues. V was clipped by 1 base and J by 3 bases; unmatched bases: 16. CDR3 nucleotides: TGTGCCAGCAGCCAAGTCATCGGCAGGGGGCTACAGCGGGACACTGAAGCTTTCTTT. Translated, it gives CASSQVIGRGLQRDTEAFF.

J is TRBJ2-7 and V is TRBV19, with 10 bases aligning to TRBD1. V shed 7 bases and J 3 bases; nucleotides not matched to a gene: 3. There are 13 residues in the CDR3. Germline V CDR1 and CDR2: LNHDA, SQIVND (reference sequence). The CDR3: CASTRTGGYEQYF. The CDR3, as DNA: TGTGCCAGTACCCGGACAGGGGGCTACGAGCAGTACTTC.

This chain joins TRBV7-2 and TRBJ2-7; TRBD2 might be the D (6 bases). From germline, CDR1 is SGHTA and CDR2 FQGNSA. Trimming stripped 0 bases from V and 5 bases from J, with 14 bases between. This CDR3 has 15 residues. CDR3 nucleotide sequence: TGTGCCAGCAGCTTAGCGGCGACTAGGAGCCACGAGCAGTACTTC. This encodes CASSLAATRSHEQYF.

V is TRBV23-1 and J is TRBJ1-3; maybe TRBD1 (5 bases). TRBV23-1 is reported as an ORF; its role is uncertain. V was cut by 4 bases and J by 4 bases, with 8 bases left in between. This CDR3 has 13 residues. The CDR3 DNA sequence: TGCGCCAGCAGTCCTAGACAGGGAAACACCATATATTTT. Amino acids: CASSPRQGNTIYF.

The chain recombines TRBV7-2 with TRBJ2-4; possibly TRBD2 for D (5 bases). CDR3 length equals 13 residues. CDR1 is SGHTA, CDR2 FQGNSA, per germline. V was trimmed by 5 bases and J by 7 bases, leaving 12 bases between them. In nucleotides, the CDR3 is TGTGCCAGCAGCCGGCGGGTCCCTAACATTCAGTACTTC. It yields the protein CASSRRVPNIQYF.

The sample holds one count of this clone. This chain connects TRBV2 to TRBJ2-3, with 10 bases matching TRBD1. V was clipped by 8 bases and J by 11 bases; unmatched bases: 10. The CDR3 spans 13 residues. Germline lookup yields CDR1 SNHLY and CDR2 FYNNEI. Written as DNA, the CDR3 is TGTGCCAGCGGGACAGGGGTGATCCTGGAGCAGTATTTT. This sequence encodes CASGTGVILEQYF. Full variable domain (outside the CDR3, taken from reference TRBV2 and TRBJ2-3): EPEVTQTPSHQVTQMGQEVILRCVPISNHLYFYWYRQILGQKVEFLVSFYNNEISEKSEIFDDQFSVERPDGSNFTLKIRSTKLEDSAMYFCASGTGVILEQYFGPGTRLTVL.

The chain couples TRBV29-1 to TRBJ1-6; no reliable D call. Germline V CDR1 and CDR2: SQVTM, ANQGSEA. Trimming left V 3 bases short and J 9 bases short, with 9 bases between. The CDR3 totals 12 residues. CDR3 residues: CSVERGGSPLHF. The CDR3 region has the DNA TGCAGCGTTGAGCGGGGAGGTTCACCCCTCCACTTT.

The chain is built from TRBV5-1 and TRBJ2-1; 11 nucleotides align to TRBD2. Per the germline V gene, CDR1 is SGHRS and CDR2 is YFSETQ. This CDR3 is built from 16 residues. V lost 0 bases to trimming and J lost 4 bases; unmatched junction nucleotides: 3. The DNA for the CDR3 is TGCGCCAGCAGCTTGGGACTAGCGGGGATTTACAATGAGCAGTTCTTC. Protein sequence: CASSLGLAGIYNEQFF.

In this sample, this clone turned up once. The V gene is TRBV5-4, the J gene TRBJ1-1; the D gene is possibly TRBD1 (5 bases). V gave up 1 base and J gave up 3 bases, with 10 bases separating them. The CDR3 is 14 amino acids. Germline-derived CDR1 and CDR2 are SGHNT and YYREEE (reference sequence). CDR3 loop: CASSLYGGYTEAFF. The CDR3 nucleotides are TGTGCCAGCAGCTTGTACGGGGGATACACTGAAGCTTTCTTT.